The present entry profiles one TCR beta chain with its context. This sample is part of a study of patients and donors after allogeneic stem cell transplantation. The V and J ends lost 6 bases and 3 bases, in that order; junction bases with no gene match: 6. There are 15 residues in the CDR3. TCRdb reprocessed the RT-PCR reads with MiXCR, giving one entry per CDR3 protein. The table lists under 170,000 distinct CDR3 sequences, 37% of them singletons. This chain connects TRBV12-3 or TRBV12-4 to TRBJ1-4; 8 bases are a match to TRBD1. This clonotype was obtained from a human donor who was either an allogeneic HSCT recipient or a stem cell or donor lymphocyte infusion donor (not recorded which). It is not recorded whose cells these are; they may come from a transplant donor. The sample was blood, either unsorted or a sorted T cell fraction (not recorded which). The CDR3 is CASSTPTGANEKLFF. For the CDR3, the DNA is TGTGCCAGCAGCACCCCGACAGGGGCTAATGAAAAACTGTTTTTT.